This T cell receptor beta chain appears in the sequencing data of a study of T cells in Graves' hyperthyroidism and ophthalmopathy. The V and J ends lost 1 base and 0 bases respectively, with 9 bases between them. The CDR3 is 15 amino acids. CDR1 is SGHAT and CDR2 is FQNNGV in the germline V gene. This clonotype was observed many times. RNA transcripts served as the template for amplifying TCR beta CDR3 regions. The HTBI primer set drove a first-round RT-PCR of the TCR CDR3. Via MiXCR, TCRdb re-called the multiplex PCR reads, giving one row per CDR3 protein. The sample lists approximately 720,000 distinct CDR3 sequences, about 17% seen once, with 16% in the top ten.

The sequencing input was blood. This chain links TRBV11-2 with TRBJ1-1; D is undetermined. The TCR was taken from a woman aged 45-65 years with Graves' hyperthyroidism that later progressed to Graves' ophthalmopathy. CDR3 loop: CASSLVITMNTEAFF. CDR3 bases: TGTGCCAGCAGCTTAGTGATCACAATGAACACTGAAGCTTTCTTT. The complete variable domain, with remaining parts taken from reference TRBV11-2 and TRBJ1-1, reads EAGVAQSPRYKIIEKRQSVAFWCNPISGHATLYWYQQILGQGPKLLIQFQNNGVVDDSQLPKDRFSAERLKGVDSTLKIQPAKLEDSAVYLCASSLVITMNTEAFFGQGTRLTVV.